This TCR beta chain comes out of a study of T cells in Graves' hyperthyroidism and ophthalmopathy. Concerning this clonotype: What it recognizes is unknown.

Findings of the study overall: Onset of ophthalmopathy came a median around 6.5 months after the model predicted it. Ophthalmopathy and stable hyperthyroidism were told apart by a 13 V-J model.

This CDR3 is 17 amino acids long. V was cut by 0 bases and J by 1 base, with 13 bases left in between. The germline V gene has CDR1 MGHRA and CDR2 YSYEKL. Researchers took RNA transcripts and amplified the TCR beta CDR3 regions from them. TCR CDR3 underwent first-round RT-PCR with the HTBI primer set. A single record per CDR3 protein comes from TCRdb applying MiXCR to the multiplex PCR reads. The data contain 250,000 or so distinct CDR3 sequences, over 15% of them singletons. Each person with ophthalmopathy scored at least 3 on the Clinical Activity Score, reached NOSPECS grade 4 or higher, and had been ill under 3 months. The source of the PBMCs was approximately 9.5 ml of fresh peripheral blood.

Sequenced input: blood. This receptor was obtained from a woman aged 18-29 years with Graves' ophthalmopathy. The chain employs TRBV4-1 and TRBJ1-5; unclear D gene. The CDR3 DNA follows: TGCGCCAGCAGCCAAGAGACGCCAGGTAGGAGCAATCAGCCCCAGCATTTT. Its translation is CASSQETPGRSNQPQHF.